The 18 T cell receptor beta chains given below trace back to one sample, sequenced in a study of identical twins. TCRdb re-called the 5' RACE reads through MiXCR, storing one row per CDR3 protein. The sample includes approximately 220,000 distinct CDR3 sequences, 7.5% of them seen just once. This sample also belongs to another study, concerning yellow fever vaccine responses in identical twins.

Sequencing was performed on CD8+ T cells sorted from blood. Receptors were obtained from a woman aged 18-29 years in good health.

The CDR3 spells CASTYRPGLAGGGTDTQYF. DNA of the CDR3: TGTGCCAGCACTTACCGGCCGGGACTAGCGGGAGGAGGTACAGATACGCAGTATTTT. The chain has TRBV27 and TRBJ2-3; TRBD2 agrees at 15 bases. After removal of 7 bases from V and 3 bases from J, the junction contained 14 bases not matched to a gene. CDR3 length: 19 amino acids. In germline, CDR1 is MNHEY, CDR2 SMNVEV (reference sequence).

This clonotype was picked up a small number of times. The CDR3 loop is CASSSAAVYEQFF. CDR3 bases: TGTGCCAGCAGCTCGGCCGCCGTTTATGAGCAGTTCTTC. The rearrangement links TRBV5-6 to TRBJ2-1; no clear D. This CDR3 is 13 amino acids long. Germline CDR1 reads SGHDT; CDR2 reads YYEEEE. Trimming cost V 3 bases and J 8 bases, with 12 bases left between them.

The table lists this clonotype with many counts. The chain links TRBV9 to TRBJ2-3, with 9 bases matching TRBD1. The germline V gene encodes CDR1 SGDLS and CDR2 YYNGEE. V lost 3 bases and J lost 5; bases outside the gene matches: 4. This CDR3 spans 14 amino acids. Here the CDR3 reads CASSAGTGRDTQYF. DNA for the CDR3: TGTGCCAGCAGCGCCGGGACAGGGAGAGATACGCAGTATTTT.

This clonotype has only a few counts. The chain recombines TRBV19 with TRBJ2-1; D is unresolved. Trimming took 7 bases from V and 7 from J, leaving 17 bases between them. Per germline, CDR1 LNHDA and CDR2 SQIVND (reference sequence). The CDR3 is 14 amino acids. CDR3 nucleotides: TGTGCCAGTACCCTCGGCGTTGTTGGTAATGAGCAGTTCTTC. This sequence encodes CASTLGVVGNEQFF.

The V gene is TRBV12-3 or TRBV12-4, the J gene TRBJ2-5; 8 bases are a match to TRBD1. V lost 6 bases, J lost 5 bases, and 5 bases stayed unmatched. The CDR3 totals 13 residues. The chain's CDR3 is CASSGTGSETQYF. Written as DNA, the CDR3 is TGTGCCAGCAGCGGGACAGGCAGTGAGACCCAGTACTTC.

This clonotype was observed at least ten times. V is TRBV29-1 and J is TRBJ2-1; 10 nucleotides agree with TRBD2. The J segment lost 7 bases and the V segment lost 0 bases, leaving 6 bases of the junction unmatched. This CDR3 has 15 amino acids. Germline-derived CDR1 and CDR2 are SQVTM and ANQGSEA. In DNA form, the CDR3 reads TGCAGCGTTGAAGATGGGCTAGCGGGAGAGAATGAGCAGTTCTTC. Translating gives CSVEDGLAGENEQFF.

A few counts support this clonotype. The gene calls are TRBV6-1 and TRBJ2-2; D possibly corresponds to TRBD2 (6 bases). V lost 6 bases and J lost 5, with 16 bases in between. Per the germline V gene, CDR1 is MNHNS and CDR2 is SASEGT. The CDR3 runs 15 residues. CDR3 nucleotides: TGTGCCAGCAGCTGGGAACTAGCTGGTACCGGGGAGCTGTTTTTT. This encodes CASSWELAGTGELFF.

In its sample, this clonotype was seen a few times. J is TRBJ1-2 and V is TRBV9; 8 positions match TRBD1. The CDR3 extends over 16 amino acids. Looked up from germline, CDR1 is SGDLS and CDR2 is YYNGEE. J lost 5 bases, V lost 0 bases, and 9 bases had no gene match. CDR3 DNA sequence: TGTGCCAGCAGCGTAGAGAGAGCAGGGGGCGGGTATGGCTACACCTTC. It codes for CASSVERAGGGYGYTF.

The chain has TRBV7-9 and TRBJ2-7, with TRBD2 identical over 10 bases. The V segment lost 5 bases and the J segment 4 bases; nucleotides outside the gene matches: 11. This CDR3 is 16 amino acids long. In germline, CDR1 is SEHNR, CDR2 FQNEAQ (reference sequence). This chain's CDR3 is CASSHPRLAGDYEQYF. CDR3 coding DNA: TGTGCCAGCAGCCACCCGCGGCTAGCGGGAGATTACGAGCAGTACTTC.

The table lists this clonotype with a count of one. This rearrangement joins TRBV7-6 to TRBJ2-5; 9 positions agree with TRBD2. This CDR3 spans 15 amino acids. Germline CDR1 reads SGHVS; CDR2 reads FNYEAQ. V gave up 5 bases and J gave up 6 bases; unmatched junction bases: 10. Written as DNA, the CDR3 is TGTGCCAGCAGCGCAGTAGCGGGGGAGGTCAAGACCCAGTACTTC. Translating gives CASSAVAGEVKTQYF.

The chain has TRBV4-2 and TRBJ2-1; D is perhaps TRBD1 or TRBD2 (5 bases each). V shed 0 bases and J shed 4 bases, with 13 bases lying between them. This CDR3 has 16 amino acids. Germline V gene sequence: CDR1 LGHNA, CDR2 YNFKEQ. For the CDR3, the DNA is TGTGCCAGCAGCCAAGATGGTACGGGACCTTACAATGAGCAGTTCTTC. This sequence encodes CASSQDGTGPYNEQFF.

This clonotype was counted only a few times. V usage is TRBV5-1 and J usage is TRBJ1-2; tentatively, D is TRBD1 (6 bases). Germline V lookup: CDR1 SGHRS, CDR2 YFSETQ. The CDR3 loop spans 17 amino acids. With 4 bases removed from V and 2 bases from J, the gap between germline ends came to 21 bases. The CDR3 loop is CASSPRPDRTGNYGYTF. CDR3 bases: TGCGCCAGCAGCCCTCGACCCGACAGGACTGGAAACTATGGCTACACCTTC.

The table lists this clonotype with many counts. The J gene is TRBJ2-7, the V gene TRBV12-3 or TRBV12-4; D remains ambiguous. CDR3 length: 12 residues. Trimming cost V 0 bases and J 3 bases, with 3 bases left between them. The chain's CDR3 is CASSLAFYEQYF. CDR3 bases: TGTGCCAGCAGTTTAGCTTTCTACGAGCAGTACTTC.

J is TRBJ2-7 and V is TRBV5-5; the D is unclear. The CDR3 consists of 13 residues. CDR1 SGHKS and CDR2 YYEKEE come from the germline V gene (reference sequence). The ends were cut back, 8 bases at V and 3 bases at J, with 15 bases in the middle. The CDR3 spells CARSPGLLYEQYF. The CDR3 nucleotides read TGTGCCAGGAGCCCCGGGCTCCTCTACGAGCAGTACTTC.

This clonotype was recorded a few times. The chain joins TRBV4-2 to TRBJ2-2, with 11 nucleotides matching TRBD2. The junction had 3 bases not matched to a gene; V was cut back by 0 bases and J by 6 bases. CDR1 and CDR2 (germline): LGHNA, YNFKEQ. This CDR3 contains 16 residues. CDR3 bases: TGTGCCAGCAGCCAAGATGTAGCGGGAGGGCCCGGGGAGCTGTTTTTT. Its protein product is CASSQDVAGGPGELFF.

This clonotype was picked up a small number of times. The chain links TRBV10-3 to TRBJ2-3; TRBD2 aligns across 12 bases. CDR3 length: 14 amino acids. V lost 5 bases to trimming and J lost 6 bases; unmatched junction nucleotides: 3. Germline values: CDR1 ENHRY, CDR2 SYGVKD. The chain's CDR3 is CAISSSGRADTQYF. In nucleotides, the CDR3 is TGTGCCATCAGTTCTAGCGGGAGGGCGGATACGCAGTATTTT.

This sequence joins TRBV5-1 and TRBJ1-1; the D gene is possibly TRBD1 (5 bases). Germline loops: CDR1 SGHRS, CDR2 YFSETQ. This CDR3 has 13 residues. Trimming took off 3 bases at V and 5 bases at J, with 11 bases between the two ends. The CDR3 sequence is CASSSYSGTEAFF. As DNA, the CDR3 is TGCGCCAGCAGCTCCTATTCAGGGACTGAAGCTTTCTTT.

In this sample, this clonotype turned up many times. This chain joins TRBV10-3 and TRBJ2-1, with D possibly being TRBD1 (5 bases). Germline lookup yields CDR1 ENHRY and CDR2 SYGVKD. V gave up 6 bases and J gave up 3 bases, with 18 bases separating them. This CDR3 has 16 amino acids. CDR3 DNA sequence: TGTGCCATCAGACAAAAGGACACCCTAGACTACAATGAGCAGTTCTTC. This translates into CAIRQKDTLDYNEQFF.